These T cell receptor beta chains were read from a single sample in a study of blood T cells in healthy people across ages. TCRdb re-analysed the 5' RACE reads in MiXCR, keeping a single row per CDR3 protein. The sample records some 1.5 million distinct CDR3 sequences, approximately 28% being singletons. Sequenced: blood. These receptors came from a woman between 25 and 40 years old in good health. CDR3s include the opening cysteine and the closing phenylalanine or tryptophan. A D gene is named only where the DNA matches it firmly. Clone size appears in some rows only: once, few, many, or a class for an expanded clone.

j_gene,d_gene,abundance,v_gene,CDR3nt,CDR3aa
TRBJ1-5,TRBD1,few,TRBV28,TGTGCCAGCAGTCCCCGGACAGGGGGTTCAAGTCAGCCCCAGCATTTT,CASSPRTGGSSQPQHF
TRBJ1-2,-,few,TRBV6-2/TRBV6-3,TGTGCCAGCAGAGCAACAAAGAATTGCTACACCTTC,CASRATKNCYTF
TRBJ2-2,-,-,TRBV6-2/TRBV6-3,TGTGCCAGCAGTTACTCGAGTAGGGGTATCACCGGGGAGCTGTTTTTT,CASSYSSRGITGELFF
TRBJ2-5,-,-,TRBV28,TGTGCCAGCACCGACGGGTCTCTAATGGAGACCCAGTACTTC,CASTDGSLMETQYF
TRBJ2-1,-,-,TRBV19,TGTGCCAGTAGTATAGTGGCTTACAATGAGAAGTTCTTC,CASSIVAYNEKFF
TRBJ2-1,-,many,TRBV11-2,TGTGCCAGCAGCTTAGATCGGGGACCAGCTTACAATGAGCAGTTCTTC,CASSLDRGPAYNEQFF
TRBJ2-1,-,few,TRBV20-1,TGCAGTGTTAGAGGGTGGAAGGGACCCCACAATGAGCAGTTCTTC,CSVRGWKGPHNEQFF
TRBJ2-5,-,-,TRBV21-1,TGTGCCAGCAGCAAAGAACTCCTAACCATCCTCGAGACCCAGTACTTC,CASSKELLTILETQYF
TRBJ2-7,-,-,TRBV10-2,TGCGCCAGCCAGTTGTTGGCTACCTACAATGAGCAGTACTTC,CASQLLATYNEQYF
TRBJ2-5,-,once,TRBV27,TGTGCCATCAAGTCCAACCCCCTCGAAGAGACCCAGTACTTC,CAIKSNPLEETQYF
TRBJ2-3,-,-,TRBV28,TGTGCCGGCAGCTTCCACCTTGGGGGCCCGGGAACAGATACGCAGTATTTT,CAGSFHLGGPGTDTQYF
TRBJ1-5,-,many,TRBV12-3/TRBV12-4,TGTGCCAGCAGTTTTCTTGGTCAGCCCCAGCATTTT,CASSFLGQPQHF
TRBJ2-5,-,-,TRBV11-2,TGTGTCAGCAGCTTGGTTTACGGGGGGCCGGATGGAGAGACCCAGTACTTC,CVSSLVYGGPDGETQYF
TRBJ2-1,TRBD2,few,TRBV6-5,TGTGCCAGCAGACCTATCGGGACTAGCGGCAGGAATGAGCAGTTCTTC,CASRPIGTSGRNEQFF
TRBJ1-6,-,many,TRBV7-8,TGTGCCAGCAAGGGCGGCCTTAATTCACCCCTCCACTTT,CASKGGLNSPLHF
TRBJ2-4,-,few,TRBV15,TGTGCCACCAGCAGAGATCATAAGGGACCGAAAAACATTCAGTACTTC,CATSRDHKGPKNIQYF
TRBJ2-5,-,many,TRBV4-1,TGCGCCAGCAGCCAACCTGTGGGCCAGATTCAAGAGACCCAGTACTTC,CASSQPVGQIQETQYF
TRBJ2-5,-,few,TRBV7-3,TGTGCCAGCAGCCTCGACTTCCCCCATGAGCAGTACTTC,CASSLDFPHEQYF
TRBJ1-5,TRBD1,-,TRBV4-2,TGTGCCAGCAGCCAAGAAGGGGGCAATAGCAATCAGCCCCAGCATTTT,CASSQEGGNSNQPQHF
TRBJ1-2,-,-,TRBV7-2,TGTGCCAGCAGCTTATCAGTTCCTGGCTACACCTTC,CASSLSVPGYTF